The clone carrying this T cell receptor (beta chain) was seen a single time. Its target is unknown. The data derive from a study of CD8 T cells in ankylosing spondylitis. Whole-study findings and limits: Seven to nine highly homologous variants formed a TCR beta motif that appeared characteristic of ankylosing spondylitis blood. The study looked at matched synovial fluid samples from ankylosing spondylitis patients. Disease-linked clones were reported to be significantly enriched there.

Each CDR3 protein is one row after TCRdb ran MiXCR on the 5' RACE reads. The table has about 360,000 distinct CDR3 sequences, roughly 20% seen once. This clonotype was sampled from a male donor with ankylosing spondylitis or in good health (not recorded which). Material: blood, either unsorted or a sorted T cell fraction (not recorded which).

The CDR3 is CASTPGGGREGYF. The CDR3 nucleotides read TGTGCCAGCACGCCCGGCGGGGGTAGAGAGGGGTACTTC. The chain joins TRBV6-1 to TRBJ2-4, with 7 bases that match TRBD2. This CDR3 contains 13 residues. The ends lost 7 bases at V and 15 bases at J; junction bases unmatched: 15. From germline, CDR1 is MNHNS and CDR2 SASEGT.